Listed here are 9 T cell receptor beta chains from one sample, sequenced in a study of T cell responses to AZD1222 COVID-19 vaccine. Profiling relied on immunoSEQ multiplex PCR, and the TCRdb table lists in-frame clones only, not all of them. The sample shows roughly 150,000 clones, roughly 91% of them seen only once. Sequenced here: peripheral blood, sampled on day 0 of AZD1222 vaccination. The receptors originated from an adult in good health.

The rearrangement links TRBV27 to TRBJ1-6; possibly TRBD1 for D (6 bases). The CDR3 has 19 amino acids. Germline CDR1 MNHEY, CDR2 SMNVEV (reference sequence). Between the trimmed V and J ends, which lost 10 bases and 0 bases, there was a span of 25 bases. The chain's CDR3 is CATLPSGQPRSSYNSPLHF. The CDR3 DNA follows: TGTGCCACCCTTCCCTCTGGACAGCCACGCAGCTCCTATAATTCACCCCTCCACTTT.

The V and J genes are TRBV6-4 and TRBJ1-2; D is possibly TRBD1 (6 bases). The germline V and J ends were trimmed by 6 bases and 4 bases, with 18 bases remaining between them. CDR3 length: 15 amino acids. CDR1 and CDR2 (germline): MRHNA, SNTAGT. Here the CDR3 reads CASRPNDRSSYGYTF. CDR3 bases: TGTGCCAGCAGACCCAATGACAGGAGCAGCTATGGCTACACCTTC.

The chain carries TRBV5-5 and TRBJ1-1; D remains unclear. Trimming took 3 bases from V and 1 from J, leaving 7 bases between them. Germline values: CDR1 SGHKS, CDR2 YYEKEE (reference sequence). This CDR3 region has 13 residues. CDR3 residues: CASSSLGNTEAFF. CDR3 DNA: TGTGCCAGCAGCTCCTTAGGGAACACTGAAGCTTTCTTT.

CDR3 DNA sequence: TGTGCCAGCTCCGGAGGAAATCAAGAGACCCAGTACTTC. This encodes CASSGGNQETQYF. The rearrangement joins TRBV18 to TRBJ2-5, with a weak D call TRBD2 (5 bases). The germline gives CDR1 KGHSH, CDR2 LQKENI. This CDR3 has 13 amino acids. With 6 bases removed from V and 2 bases from J, the gap between germline ends came to 10 bases. The variable domain in full, completed from reference TRBV18 and TRBJ2-5, reads NAGVMQNPRHLVRRRGQEARLRCSPMKGHSHVYWYRQLPEEGLKFMVYLQKENIIDESGMPKERFSAEFPKEGPSILRIQQVVRGDSAAYFCASSGGNQETQYFGPGTRLLVL.

The chain couples TRBV4-1 to TRBJ1-6; TRBD1 matches 8 bases. V shed 1 base and J 10 bases; nucleotides not matched to a gene: 9. Per germline, CDR1 MGHRA and CDR2 YSYEKL. The CDR3 runs 16 residues. CDR3 region: CASSQVRDRGNSPLHF. Here the CDR3 DNA reads TGCGCCAGCAGCCAAGTAAGAGACAGGGGAAACTCACCCCTCCACTTT.

The chain employs TRBV6-5 and TRBJ1-5; D call uncertain. The CDR3 has 14 amino acids. Germline V CDR1 and CDR2: MNHEY, SVGAGI. V was pared by 8 bases and J by 4 bases, with 15 bases between. The CDR3 sequence: CASGRAGWNQPQHF. The CDR3 bases are TGTGCCAGCGGAAGGGCAGGTTGGAATCAGCCCCAGCATTTT.

The chain carries TRBV2 and TRBJ1-5; D perhaps matches TRBD1 (5 bases). V was cut by 7 bases and J by 3 bases, with 10 bases left in between. Germline CDR1 SNHLY, CDR2 FYNNEI. The CDR3 spans 13 residues. This CDR3 reads CASMGGINQPQHF. CDR3 in DNA: TGTGCCAGCATGGGGGGGATCAATCAGCCCCAGCATTTT.

This clone was picked up one time. The J gene is TRBJ1-5, the V gene TRBV7-2; the D gene is possibly TRBD1 (5 bases). The CDR3 has 14 residues. V was trimmed by 5 bases and J by 5 bases, leaving 13 bases between them. Germline CDR1 reads SGHTA; CDR2 reads FQGNSA. Here the CDR3 DNA reads TGTGCCAGCAGCGTGGACATGTCGTATCAGCCCCAGCATTTT. This gives the protein CASSVDMSYQPQHF.

The V call is TRBV7-9, the J call TRBJ1-6; unclear D gene. The CDR3 has 14 residues. Trimming shortened V by 5 bases and J by 4 bases, and 9 bases separated the two germline ends. Looked up from germline, CDR1 is SEHNR and CDR2 is FQNEAQ (reference sequence). The CDR3 DNA sequence: TGTGCCAGCAGCATTGACCAGTATAATTCACCCCTCCACTTT. This encodes CASSIDQYNSPLHF.